The entry that follows covers one T cell receptor (beta chain) sequence. Recruits, aged about 18 to 100 years, lived in 24 US areas. Which cohort a participant joined came from the clinical history participants gave. This specimen comes from a study of blood T cell repertoires in COVID-19. Turning to the study itself: The samples span acute and convalescent COVID-19 from the United States, Italy and Spain.

Authors' processing steps: It was from reference gene primer amplification that nucleated cell counts were estimated. Only in-frame clones appear in the TCRdb table, and some are missing; sequencing was by immunoSEQ multiplex PCR. V and J calls and clone size are those listed in that table; D and trimming were worked out from the DNA. The sample records some 260,000 clones, around 80% being singletons. The V end was cut by 2 bases, the J end by 10 bases, with 15 bases between. The CDR3 is 15 amino acids. Germline values: CDR1 SNHLY, CDR2 FYNNEI. The specimen sequenced was PBMCs or T cells enriched from blood (not recorded which). This chain links TRBV2 with TRBJ2-6; possibly TRBD1 for D (6 bases). The TCR sequence derives from a young man with acute COVID-19. The DNA of the CDR3 is TGTGCCAGCAGTGAAACAGGGATTTCGGAGAACGTCCTGACTTTC. Amino acid sequence: CASSETGISENVLTF.